The 4 T cell receptor beta chains listed next were all sequenced from one sample in a study of T cell responses to AZD1222 COVID-19 vaccine. Repertoires were generated with immunoSEQ multiplex PCR, while TCRdb's copy carries only in-frame clones and drops some. The sample contains under 100,000 clones, around 90% of which appear only once. The material was peripheral blood, obtained on day 0 of AZD1222 vaccination. The receptors here all came from an adult in good health.

The chain carries TRBV23-1 and TRBJ2-3; TRBD2 aligns across 10 bases. TRBV23-1 is placed among ORFs of uncertain function. This CDR3 is built from 18 residues. J lost 3 bases, V lost 0 bases, and 9 bases had no gene match. The CDR3 DNA reads TGCGCCAGCAGTCAATCCTGGCTAGCGGGAGTGAGTACAGATACGCAGTATTTT. This translates into CASSQSWLAGVSTDTQYF.

This chain connects TRBV19 to TRBJ2-3; no clear D gene. V gave up 1 base and J gave up 3 bases, with 11 bases separating them. Germline V gene sequence: CDR1 LNHDA, CDR2 SQIVND (reference sequence). This CDR3 has 15 amino acids. The CDR3 coding sequence is TGTGCCAGTAGTATAGTCCAACGACCTACAGATACGCAGTATTTT. Protein product: CASSIVQRPTDTQYF.

The chain recombines TRBV3-1 (or the pseudogene TRBV3-2) with TRBJ2-7; TRBD1 matches 8 bases. J lost 6 bases, V lost 3 bases, and 4 bases had no gene match. The CDR3 loop spans 13 amino acids. In germline, CDR1 is LGHDT, CDR2 YNNKEL (reference sequence). The CDR3 region has the DNA TGTGCCAGCAGCCAGTACAGGGGGACCGAGCAGTACTTC. It codes for CASSQYRGTEQYF.

The genes are TRBV4-2 and TRBJ2-1; 16 nucleotides agree with TRBD2. The length of the CDR3 is 18 residues. CDR1 is LGHNA, CDR2 YNFKEQ, per germline. With 0 bases clipped from V and 7 bases from J, the junction kept 6 bases outside the gene matches. The CDR3, as DNA: TGTGCCAGCAGCCAAGACTCGGGACTAGCGGGAGGGCCGAATGAGCAGTTCTTC. Amino acids: CASSQDSGLAGGPNEQFF.